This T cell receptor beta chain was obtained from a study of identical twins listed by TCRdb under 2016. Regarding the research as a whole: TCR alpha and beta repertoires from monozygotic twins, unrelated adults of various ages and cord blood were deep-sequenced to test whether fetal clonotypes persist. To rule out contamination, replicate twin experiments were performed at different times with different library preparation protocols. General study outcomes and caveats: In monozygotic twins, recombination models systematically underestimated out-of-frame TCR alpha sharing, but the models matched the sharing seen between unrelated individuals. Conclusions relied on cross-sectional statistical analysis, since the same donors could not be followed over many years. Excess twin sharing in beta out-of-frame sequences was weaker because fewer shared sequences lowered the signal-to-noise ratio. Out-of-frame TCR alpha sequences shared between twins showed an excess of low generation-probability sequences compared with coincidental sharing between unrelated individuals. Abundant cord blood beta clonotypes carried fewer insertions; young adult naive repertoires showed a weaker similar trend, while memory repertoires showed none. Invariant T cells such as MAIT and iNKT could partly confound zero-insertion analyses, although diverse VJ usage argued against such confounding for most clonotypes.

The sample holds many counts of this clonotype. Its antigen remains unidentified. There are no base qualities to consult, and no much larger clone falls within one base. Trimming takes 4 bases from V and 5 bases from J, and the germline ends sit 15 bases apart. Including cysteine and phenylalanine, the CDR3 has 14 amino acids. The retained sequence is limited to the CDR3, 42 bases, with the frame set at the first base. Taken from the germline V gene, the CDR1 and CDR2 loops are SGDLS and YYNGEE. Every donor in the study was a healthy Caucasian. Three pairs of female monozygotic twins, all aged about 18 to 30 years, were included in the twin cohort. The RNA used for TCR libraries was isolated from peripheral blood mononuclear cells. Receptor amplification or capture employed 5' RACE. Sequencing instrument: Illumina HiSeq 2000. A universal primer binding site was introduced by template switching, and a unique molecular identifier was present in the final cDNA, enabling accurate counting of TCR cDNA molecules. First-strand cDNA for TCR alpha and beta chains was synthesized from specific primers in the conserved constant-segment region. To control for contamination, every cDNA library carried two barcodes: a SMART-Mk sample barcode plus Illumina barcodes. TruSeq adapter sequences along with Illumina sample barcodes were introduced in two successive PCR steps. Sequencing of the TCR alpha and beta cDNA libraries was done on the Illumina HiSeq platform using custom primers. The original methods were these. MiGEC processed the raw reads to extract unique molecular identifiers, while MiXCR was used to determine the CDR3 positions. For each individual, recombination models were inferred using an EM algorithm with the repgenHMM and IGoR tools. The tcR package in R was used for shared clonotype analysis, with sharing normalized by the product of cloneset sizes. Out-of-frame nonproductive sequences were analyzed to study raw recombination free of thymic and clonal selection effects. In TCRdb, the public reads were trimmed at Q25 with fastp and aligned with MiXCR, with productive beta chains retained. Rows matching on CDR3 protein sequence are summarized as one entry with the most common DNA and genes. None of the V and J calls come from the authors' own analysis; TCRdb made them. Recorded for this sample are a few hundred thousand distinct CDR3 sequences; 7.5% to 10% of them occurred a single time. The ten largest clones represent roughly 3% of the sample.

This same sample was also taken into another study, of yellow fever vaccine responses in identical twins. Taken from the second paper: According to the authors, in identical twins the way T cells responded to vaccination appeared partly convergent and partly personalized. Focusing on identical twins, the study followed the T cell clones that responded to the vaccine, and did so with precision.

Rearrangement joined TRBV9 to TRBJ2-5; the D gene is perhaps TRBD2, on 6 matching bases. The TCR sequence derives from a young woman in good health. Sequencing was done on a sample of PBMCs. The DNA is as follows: TGTGCCAGCAGCCCCCCCGGGGGAGTGGAGACCCAGTACTTC. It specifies CASSPPGGVETQYF.